The next 7 T cell receptor beta chains were all read from a single sample in a study of CD8 T cells in ankylosing spondylitis. Findings of the study overall: Ankylosing spondylitis blood appeared to carry a characteristic TCR beta motif of several highly homologous variants.

Each CDR3 protein is one row after TCRdb ran MiXCR on the 5' RACE reads. This table has fewer than 550,000 distinct CDR3 sequences, approximately 5.3% appearing once. The antigens these receptors bind are not known. Sequencing was done on a sample of blood, either unsorted or a sorted T cell fraction (not recorded which). All receptors derive from a male donor with ankylosing spondylitis.

This clonotype was seen ten or more times. J is TRBJ2-4 and V is TRBV29-1; 8 nucleotides agree with TRBD2. After removal of 4 bases from V and 9 bases from J, the junction contained 8 bases not matched to a gene. The germline gives CDR1 SQVTM, CDR2 ANQGSEA. This CDR3 has 13 residues. The CDR3 bases are TGCAGCGTTGTAGGAGCGGGAGAAGGCATTCAGTACTTC. It specifies CSVVGAGEGIQYF.

This clonotype was counted at least ten times. This chain links TRBV18 with TRBJ2-1, with TRBD2 as a possible D gene (5 bases). The CDR3 has 15 residues. CDR1 KGHSH and CDR2 LQKENI come from the germline V gene. V was pared by 0 bases and J by 7 bases, with 13 bases between. CDR3 protein: CASSPPNLAGNEQFF. In nucleotides, the CDR3 is TGTGCCAGCTCACCACCTAACCTAGCCGGGAATGAGCAGTTCTTC.

A few counts support this clonotype. CDR3 region: CASGLSRETQYF. In DNA form, the CDR3 reads TGTGCCAGCGGGCTTAGTAGGGAGACCCAGTACTTC. The chain uses TRBV6-6 and TRBJ2-5; no clear D gene. Trimming cost V 8 bases and J 5 bases, with 12 bases left between them. Germline assignment: CDR1 MNHNY and CDR2 SVGAGI (reference sequence). The CDR3 runs to 12 residues.

The chain carries TRBV7-6 and TRBJ2-7, with TRBD1 as a possible D gene (5 bases). The V and J ends lost 5 bases and 4 bases respectively, with 15 bases between them. The CDR3 is 14 residues long. Germline V lookup: CDR1 SGHVS, CDR2 FNYEAQ. The CDR3 DNA reads TGTGCCAGCAGCCCCGTGGTGGGGCGGTACGAGCAGTACTTC. It yields the protein CASSPVVGRYEQYF.

This clonotype was counted ten times or more. The V call is TRBV20-1, the J call TRBJ2-2, with 9 bases fitting TRBD2. The CDR3 has 16 amino acids. The V and J ends lost 3 bases and 3 bases, in that order; junction bases with no gene match: 8. Germline lookup yields CDR1 DFQATT and CDR2 SNEGSKA (reference sequence). The DNA for the CDR3 is TGCAGTGCTAGCCCCCCGGCGGGAGGGCACACCGGGGAGCTGTTTTTT. It specifies CSASPPAGGHTGELFF.

This clonotype turned up a few times. The chain joins TRBV9 to TRBJ2-3, with D unresolved. The CDR3 is 14 residues long. CDR1 and CDR2 (germline): SGDLS, YYNGEE. V lost 0 bases and J lost 3, with 8 bases in between. The DNA for the CDR3 is TGTGCCAGCAGCGTAGGGCCCCGGACAGATACGCAGTATTTT. Translation: CASSVGPRTDTQYF.

This clonotype was counted many times. The chain has TRBV12-3 or TRBV12-4 and TRBJ2-5, with D perhaps TRBD2 (7 bases). The CDR3 contains 15 residues. V was cut by 7 bases and J by 6 bases, with 21 bases left in between. The CDR3 spells CASTTGGGRGKTQYF. The CDR3 coding sequence is TGTGCCAGCACCACTGGGGGGGGTAGGGGGAAGACCCAGTACTTC.